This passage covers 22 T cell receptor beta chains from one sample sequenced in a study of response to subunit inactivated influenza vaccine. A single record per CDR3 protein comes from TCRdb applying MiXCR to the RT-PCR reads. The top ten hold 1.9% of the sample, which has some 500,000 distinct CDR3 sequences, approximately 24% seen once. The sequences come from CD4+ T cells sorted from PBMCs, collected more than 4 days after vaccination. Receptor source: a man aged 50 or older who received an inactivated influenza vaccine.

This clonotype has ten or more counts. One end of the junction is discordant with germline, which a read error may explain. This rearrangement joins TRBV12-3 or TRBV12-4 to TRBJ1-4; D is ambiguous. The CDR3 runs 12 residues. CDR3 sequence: CASSLGGEKLFF. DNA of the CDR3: TGTGCCAGCAGCTTAGGAGGGGAAAAACTGTTTTTT.

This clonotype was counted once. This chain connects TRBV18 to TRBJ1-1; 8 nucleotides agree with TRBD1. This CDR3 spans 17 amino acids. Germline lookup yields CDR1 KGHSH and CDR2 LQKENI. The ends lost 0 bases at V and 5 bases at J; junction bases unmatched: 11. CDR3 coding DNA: TGTGCCAGCTCACCACCAGGTCCAGGGGGCGGGAGGACTGAAGCTTTCTTT. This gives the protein CASSPPGPGGGRTEAFF.

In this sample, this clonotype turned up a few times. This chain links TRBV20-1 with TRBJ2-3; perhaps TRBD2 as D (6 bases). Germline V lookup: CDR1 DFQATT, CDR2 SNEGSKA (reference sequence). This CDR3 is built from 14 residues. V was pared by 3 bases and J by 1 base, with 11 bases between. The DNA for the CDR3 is TGCAGTGCTAGTTCGGCTAGCGGCACAGATACGCAGTATTTT. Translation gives CSASSASGTDTQYF.

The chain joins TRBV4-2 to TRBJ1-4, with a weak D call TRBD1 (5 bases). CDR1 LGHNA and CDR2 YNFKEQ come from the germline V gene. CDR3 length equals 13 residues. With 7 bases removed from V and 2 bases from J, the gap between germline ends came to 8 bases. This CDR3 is CASTRDTNEKLFF. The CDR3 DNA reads TGTGCCAGCACCCGGGACACTAATGAAAAACTGTTTTTT.

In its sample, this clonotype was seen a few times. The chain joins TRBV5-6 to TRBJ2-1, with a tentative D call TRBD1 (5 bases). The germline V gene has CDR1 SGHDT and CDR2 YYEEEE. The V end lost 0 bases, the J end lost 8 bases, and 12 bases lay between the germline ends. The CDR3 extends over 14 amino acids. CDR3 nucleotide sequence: TGTGCCAGCAGCTTGGCGCAGGGTGACGATGAGCAGTTCTTC. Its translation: CASSLAQGDDEQFF.

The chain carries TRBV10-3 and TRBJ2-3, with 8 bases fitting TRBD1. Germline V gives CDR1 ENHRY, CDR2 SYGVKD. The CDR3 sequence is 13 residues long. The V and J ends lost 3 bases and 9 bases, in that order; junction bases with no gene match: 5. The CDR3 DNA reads TGTGCCATCAGTGACAGACAGGGGAGGACGCAGTATTTT. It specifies CAISDRQGRTQYF.

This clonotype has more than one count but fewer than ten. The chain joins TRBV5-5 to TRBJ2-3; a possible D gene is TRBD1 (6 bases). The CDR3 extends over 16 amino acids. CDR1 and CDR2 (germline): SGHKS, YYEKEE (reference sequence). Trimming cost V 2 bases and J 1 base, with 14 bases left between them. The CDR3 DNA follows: TGTGCCAGCAGCTTCTTACAGGGTAGGGGCACAGATACGCAGTATTTT. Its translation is CASSFLQGRGTDTQYF.

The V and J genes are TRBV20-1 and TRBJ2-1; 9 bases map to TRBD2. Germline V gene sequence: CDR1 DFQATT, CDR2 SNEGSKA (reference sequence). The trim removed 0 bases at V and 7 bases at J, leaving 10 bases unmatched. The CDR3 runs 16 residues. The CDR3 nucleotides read TGCAGTGCTAGAGATAGTTGGACTAGCGCGGGGAATGAGCAGTTCTTC. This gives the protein CSARDSWTSAGNEQFF.

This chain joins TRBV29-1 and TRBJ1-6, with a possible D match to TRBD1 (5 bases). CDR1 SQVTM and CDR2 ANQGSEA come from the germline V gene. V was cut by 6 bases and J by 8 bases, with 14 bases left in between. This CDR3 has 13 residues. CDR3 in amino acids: CSVRFRDDSPLHF. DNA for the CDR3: TGCAGCGTCCGCTTCAGGGATGATTCACCCCTCCACTTT.

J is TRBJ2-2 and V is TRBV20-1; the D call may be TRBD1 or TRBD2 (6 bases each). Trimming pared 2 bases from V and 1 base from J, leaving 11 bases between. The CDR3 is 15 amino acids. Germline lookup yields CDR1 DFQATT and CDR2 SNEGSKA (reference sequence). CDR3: CSARWGAVNTGELFF. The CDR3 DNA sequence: TGCAGTGCTAGATGGGGGGCGGTGAACACCGGGGAGCTGTTTTTT.

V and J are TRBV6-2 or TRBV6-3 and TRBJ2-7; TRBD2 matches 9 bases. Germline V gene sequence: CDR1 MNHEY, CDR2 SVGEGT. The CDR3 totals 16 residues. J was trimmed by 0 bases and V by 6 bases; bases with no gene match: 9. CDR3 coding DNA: TGTGCCAGCAGACGGAGAGCGGGAGGAGGCTCCTACGAGCAGTACTTC. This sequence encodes CASRRRAGGGSYEQYF.

CDR3 loop: CSVEGRSEQVTGELFF. The DNA of the CDR3 is TGCAGCGTTGAAGGCCGATCGGAACAGGTTACCGGGGAGCTGTTTTTT. The V call is TRBV29-1, the J call TRBJ2-2, with a tentative D call TRBD1 (5 bases). The CDR3 is made up of 16 amino acids. Germline V gives CDR1 SQVTM, CDR2 ANQGSEA. Deletions cut 1 base from V and 5 bases from J, with 17 bases between.

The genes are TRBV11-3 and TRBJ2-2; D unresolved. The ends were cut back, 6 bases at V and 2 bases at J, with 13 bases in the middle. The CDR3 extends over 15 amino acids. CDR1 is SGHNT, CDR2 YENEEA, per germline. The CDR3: CASRQGTTNTGELFF. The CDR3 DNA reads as TGTGCCAGCAGGCAAGGTACAACTAACACCGGGGAGCTGTTTTTT.

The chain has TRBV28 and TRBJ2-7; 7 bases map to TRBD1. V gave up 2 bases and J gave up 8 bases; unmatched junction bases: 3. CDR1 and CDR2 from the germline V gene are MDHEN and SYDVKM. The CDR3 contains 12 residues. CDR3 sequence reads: CASSLRTGQQYF. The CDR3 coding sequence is TGTGCCAGCAGTTTAAGGACAGGTCAGCAGTACTTC.

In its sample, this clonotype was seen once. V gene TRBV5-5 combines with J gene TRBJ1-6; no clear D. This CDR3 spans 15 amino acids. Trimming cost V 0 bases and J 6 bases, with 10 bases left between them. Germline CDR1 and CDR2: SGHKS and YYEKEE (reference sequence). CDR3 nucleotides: TGTGCCAGCAGCTTGGCCCCGATAAGTAATTCACCCCTCCACTTT. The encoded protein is CASSLAPISNSPLHF. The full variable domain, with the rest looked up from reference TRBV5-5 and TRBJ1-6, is DAGVTQSPTHLIKTRGQQVTLRCSPISGHKSVSWYQQVLGQGPQFIFQYYEKEERGRGNFPDRFSARQFPNYSSELNVNALLLGDSALYLCASSLAPISNSPLHFGNGTRLTVT.

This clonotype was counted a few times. CDR3 nucleotide sequence: TGTGCCACAACCCTAAGTCCGGGACAGGGATACGAGCAGTACTTC. Translated, it gives CATTLSPGQGYEQYF. The J gene is TRBJ2-7, the V gene TRBV10-3; 9 bases agree with TRBD1. The CDR3 consists of 15 residues. V lost 10 bases, J lost 4 bases, and 14 bases stayed unmatched. Germline CDR1 ENHRY, CDR2 SYGVKD.

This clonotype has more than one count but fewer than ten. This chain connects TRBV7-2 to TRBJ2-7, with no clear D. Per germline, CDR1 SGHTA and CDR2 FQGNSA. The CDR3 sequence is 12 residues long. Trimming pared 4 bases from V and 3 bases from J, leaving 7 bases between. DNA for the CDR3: TGTGCCAGCAGCTCTTTGGTCTACGAGCAGTACTTC. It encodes CASSSLVYEQYF.

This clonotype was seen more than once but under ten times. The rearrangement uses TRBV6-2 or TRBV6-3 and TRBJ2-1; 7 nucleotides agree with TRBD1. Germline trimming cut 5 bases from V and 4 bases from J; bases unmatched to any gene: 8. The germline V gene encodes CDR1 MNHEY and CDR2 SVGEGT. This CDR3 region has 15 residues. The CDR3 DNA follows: TGTGCCAGCAGTCGCACAGGGGTGGCTTACAATGAGCAGTTCTTC. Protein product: CASSRTGVAYNEQFF.

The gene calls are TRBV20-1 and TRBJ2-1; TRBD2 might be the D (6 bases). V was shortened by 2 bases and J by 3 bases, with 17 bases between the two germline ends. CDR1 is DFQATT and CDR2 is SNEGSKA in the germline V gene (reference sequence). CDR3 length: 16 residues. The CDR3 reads CSARPGTGANYNEQFF. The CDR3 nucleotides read TGCAGTGCTAGACCCGGGACGGGAGCTAACTACAATGAGCAGTTCTTC.

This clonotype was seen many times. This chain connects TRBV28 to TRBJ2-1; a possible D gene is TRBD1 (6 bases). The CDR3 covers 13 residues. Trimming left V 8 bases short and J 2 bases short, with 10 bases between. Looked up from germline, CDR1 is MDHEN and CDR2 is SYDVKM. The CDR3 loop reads CASGQIPYNEQFF. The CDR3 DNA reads TGTGCCAGCGGACAGATACCCTACAATGAGCAGTTCTTC.

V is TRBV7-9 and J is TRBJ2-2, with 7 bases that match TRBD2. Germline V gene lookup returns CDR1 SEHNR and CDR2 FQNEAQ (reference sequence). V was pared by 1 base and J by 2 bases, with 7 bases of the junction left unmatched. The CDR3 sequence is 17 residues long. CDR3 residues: CASSLVSSGTNTGELFF. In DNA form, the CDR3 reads TGTGCCAGCAGCTTAGTTTCTAGCGGAACAAACACCGGGGAGCTGTTTTTT.

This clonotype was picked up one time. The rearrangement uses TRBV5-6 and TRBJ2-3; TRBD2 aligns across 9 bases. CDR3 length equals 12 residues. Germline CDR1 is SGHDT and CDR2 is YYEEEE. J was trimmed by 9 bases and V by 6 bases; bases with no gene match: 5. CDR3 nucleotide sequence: TGTGCCAGCACGGGGGGGACTAGCACGCAGTATTTT. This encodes CASTGGTSTQYF.